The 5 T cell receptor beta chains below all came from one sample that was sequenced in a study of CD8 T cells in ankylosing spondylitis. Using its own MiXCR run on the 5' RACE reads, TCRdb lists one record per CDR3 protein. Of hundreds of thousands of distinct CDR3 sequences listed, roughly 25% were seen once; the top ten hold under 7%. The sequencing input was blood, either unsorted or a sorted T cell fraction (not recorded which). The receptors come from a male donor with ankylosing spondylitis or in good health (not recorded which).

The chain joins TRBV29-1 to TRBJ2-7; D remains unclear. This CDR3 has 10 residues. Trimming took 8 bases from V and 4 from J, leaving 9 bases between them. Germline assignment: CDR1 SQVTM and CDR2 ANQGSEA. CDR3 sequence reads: CSPGPYEQYF. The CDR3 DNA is TGCAGCCCCGGGCCTTACGAGCAGTACTTC.

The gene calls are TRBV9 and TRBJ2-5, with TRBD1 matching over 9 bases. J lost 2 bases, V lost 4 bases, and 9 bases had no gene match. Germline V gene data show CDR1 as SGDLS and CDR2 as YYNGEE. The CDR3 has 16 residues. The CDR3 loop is CASSPRDRAKQETQYF. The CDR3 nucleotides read TGTGCCAGCAGCCCTAGGGACAGGGCGAAACAAGAGACCCAGTACTTC.

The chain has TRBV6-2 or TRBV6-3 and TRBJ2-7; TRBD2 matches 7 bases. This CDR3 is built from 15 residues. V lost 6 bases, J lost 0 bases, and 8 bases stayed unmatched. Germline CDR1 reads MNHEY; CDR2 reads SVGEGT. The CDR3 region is CASSPSGASSYEQYF. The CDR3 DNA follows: TGTGCCAGCAGCCCCAGCGGGGCGAGCTCCTACGAGCAGTACTTC.

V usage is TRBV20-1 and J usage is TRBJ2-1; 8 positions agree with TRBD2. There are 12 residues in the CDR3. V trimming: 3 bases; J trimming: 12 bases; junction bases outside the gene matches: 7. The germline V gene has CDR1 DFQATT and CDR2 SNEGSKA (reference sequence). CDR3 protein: CSARVTSGPQFF. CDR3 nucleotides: TGCAGTGCTAGGGTTACTAGCGGCCCGCAGTTCTTC.

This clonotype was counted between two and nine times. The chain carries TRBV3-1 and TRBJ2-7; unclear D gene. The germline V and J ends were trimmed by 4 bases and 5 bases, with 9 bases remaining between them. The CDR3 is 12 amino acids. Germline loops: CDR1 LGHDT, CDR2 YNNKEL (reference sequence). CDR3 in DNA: TGTGCCAGCAGCCTTTTTATGGACGAGCAGTACTTC. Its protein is CASSLFMDEQYF.